This record looks at one T cell receptor beta chain sequence and its context. This sample stems from a study of blood T cell repertoires in COVID-19. Assay: immunoSEQ multiplex PCR; the TCRdb copy retains only in-frame clones and omits some. The profile covers about 120,000 clones, with about 89% appearing a single time and roughly 19% taken by the ten largest. The sequence came from a human donor with acute or convalescent COVID-19. The donor label of this sample is uncertain. Sequenced input: peripheral blood.

This chain's CDR3 is CASSATTGFGAEAFF. The CDR3 bases are TGCGCCAGCAGCGCAACGACAGGGTTTGGGGCTGAAGCTTTCTTT. The rearrangement uses TRBV5-1 and TRBJ1-1; 7 bases map to TRBD1. After removal of 4 bases from V and 6 bases from J, the junction contained 12 bases not matched to a gene. The CDR3 loop spans 15 amino acids. The germline V gene encodes CDR1 SGHRS and CDR2 YFSETQ. Together with reference TRBV5-1 and TRBJ1-1, the CDR3 gives the full variable domain: KAGVTQTPRYLIKTRGQQVTLSCSPISGHRSVSWYQQTPGQGLQFLFEYFSETQRNKGNFPGRFSGRQFSNSRSEMNVSTLELGDSALYLCASSATTGFGAEAFFGQGTRLTVV.